Sequencing of this T cell receptor (beta chain) was carried out in a study of shared clonotypes between healthy human individuals. Study overall: Every donor yielded three CD4 naive, three CD4 memory, two CD8 naive and one CD8 memory plate.

Germline CDR1 LNHDA, CDR2 SQIVND (reference sequence). V was shortened by 6 bases and J by 2 bases, with 13 bases between the two germline ends. CDR3 length: 14 amino acids. Method: immunoSEQ multiplex PCR; TCRdb's copy keeps in-frame clones and lacks some. This sample carries some 2,400,000 clones, approximately 96% of them seen once, and the ten largest clones take roughly 0.13%. The specimen was naive CD4+ T cells sorted from blood. The subset here: CD45RA+ positively selected. The receptor was derived from a man younger than 35 in good health. The chain combines TRBV19 with TRBJ1-2, with D perhaps matching TRBD1 (6 bases). CDR3 residues: CASRGQELNYGYTF. The CDR3 DNA sequence: TGTGCCAGTAGGGGACAAGAATTGAACTATGGCTACACCTTC.